A selection of T cell receptor beta chains follows, all from one sample in a study of T cell repertoires in cytomegalovirus infection. Each CDR3 protein is one row after TCRdb ran MiXCR on the reads. The sample has 130,000 or so distinct CDR3 sequences; under 8.5% are singletons. Input material: PBMCs. These receptors all stem from a human donor in good health (CMV status not recorded). Some clones in this sample may be carry-over from other donors' samples. The conserved cysteine and the conserved F or W are not part of the CDR3 here.

CDR3: ASSLVKGGAQEQF
V: TRBV11-2
J: TRBJ2-1

CDR3: ASSYKVRSLH
V: TRBV7-2
J: TRBJ1-6

CDR3: ASSLGGQDHEKLF
V: TRBV7-2
J: TRBJ1-4

CDR3: SVEPHGPRDNEQF
V: TRBV29-1
J: TRBJ2-1

CDR3: ASSARGGREREQY
V: TRBV7-9
J: TRBJ2-7

CDR3: ASSPVVGEYGYT
V: TRBV7-9
J: TRBJ1-2

CDR3: ASSPDISVAEAF
V: TRBV7-2
J: TRBJ1-1

CDR3: ASSRPDREQYGYT
V: TRBV4-1
J: TRBJ1-2

CDR3: ASSPVPGGPETQY
V: TRBV5-6
J: TRBJ2-5

CDR3: ASSTSSLTDYEQY
V: TRBV7-3
J: TRBJ2-7

CDR3: ASIDPGTEANIQY
V: TRBV19
J: TRBJ2-4

CDR3: ASSFRVGGTDTQY
V: TRBV11-2
J: TRBJ2-3

CDR3: ASSFVGFGTQY
V: TRBV7-3
J: TRBJ2-5

CDR3: ASSTVRGEQF
V: TRBV7-3
J: TRBJ2-1

CDR3: ASSPTPSTDTQY
V: TRBV27
J: TRBJ2-3

CDR3: SAEGGRSGGQETQY
V: TRBV20-1
J: TRBJ2-5

CDR3: ASSFGPPGGYT
V: TRBV7-4
J: TRBJ1-2

CDR3: ASSWQALLF
V: TRBV28
J: TRBJ1-4

CDR3: ASSESGQGAYEQY
V: TRBV28
J: TRBJ2-7

CDR3: ASSISGTVNEKLF
V: TRBV19
J: TRBJ1-4

CDR3: ASAAGASTDTQY
V: TRBV9
J: TRBJ2-3

CDR3: ASSGTESTNEKLF
V: TRBV7-9
J: TRBJ1-4

CDR3: ASSPGGGKDYGYT
V: TRBV12-3/TRBV12-4
J: TRBJ1-2

CDR3: ASSFSLGDYEQY
V: TRBV11-2
J: TRBJ2-7

CDR3: ASVRGRSTEAF
V: TRBV6-1
J: TRBJ1-1

CDR3: SARFTKGTEAF
V: TRBV20-1
J: TRBJ1-1

CDR3: ASSPTSGGADTQY
V: TRBV2
J: TRBJ2-3

CDR3: SVPTGRKGTEAF
V: TRBV29-1
J: TRBJ1-1

CDR3: AIGFGQNTEAF
V: TRBV10-3
J: TRBJ1-1

CDR3: ASSLAGAGSGGELF
V: TRBV12-3/TRBV12-4
J: TRBJ2-2

CDR3: ASSQEGAGSPLH
V: TRBV4-3
J: TRBJ1-6

CDR3: ASSRGVGGTEAF
V: TRBV6-1
J: TRBJ1-1

CDR3: ASSSGRSGNTIY
V: TRBV7-2
J: TRBJ1-3

CDR3: ASSPELDRGSYEQY
V: TRBV4-1
J: TRBJ2-7

CDR3: AIQPTVMARDYGYT
V: TRBV28
J: TRBJ1-2

CDR3: ASSEATVMNTEAF
V: TRBV2
J: TRBJ1-1

CDR3: ASSLMAGVNQPQH
V: TRBV28
J: TRBJ1-5

CDR3: ASSVYGFGNIQY
V: TRBV2
J: TRBJ2-4

CDR3: ASSFRRAQSPLH
V: TRBV7-2
J: TRBJ1-6

CDR3: ASSLALWTSGHEQY
V: TRBV7-2
J: TRBJ2-7

CDR3: SASPPGMWETQY
V: TRBV20-1
J: TRBJ2-5

CDR3: ASSLENRYHYEQY
V: TRBV7-6
J: TRBJ2-7

CDR3: ASSESRQENQPQH
V: TRBV10-2
J: TRBJ1-5

CDR3: ASKRGATSEQF
V: TRBV12-3/TRBV12-4
J: TRBJ2-1

CDR3: ASSAGTGHNEQF
V: TRBV5-1
J: TRBJ2-1

CDR3: AISSGDSHYNEQF
V: TRBV10-3
J: TRBJ2-1

CDR3: ASSPEGTSGQQF
V: TRBV5-1
J: TRBJ2-1

CDR3: SASPIRTGVYNEQF
V: TRBV20-1
J: TRBJ2-1

CDR3: ASSLTGTANEKLF
V: TRBV7-3
J: TRBJ1-4

CDR3: ASSFTGAYTGELF
V: TRBV5-1
J: TRBJ2-2

CDR3: ASSPLAGGPTDTQY
V: TRBV18
J: TRBJ2-3

CDR3: ASSLGGLAGGHEQY
V: TRBV7-2
J: TRBJ2-7

CDR3: ATSRTFNEKLF
V: TRBV15
J: TRBJ1-4